Given below is one TCR beta chain in context. The source of the sample is a study of blood T cell repertoires in COVID-19. Using immunoSEQ multiplex PCR, the repertoire was profiled, and TCRdb retains in-frame clones only, with some absent. The sample holds approximately 150,000 clones, around 90% seen once. Deletions cut 3 bases from V and 7 bases from J, with 9 bases between. This CDR3 region has 12 residues. The germline gives CDR1 WNHNN, CDR2 SYGVQD (reference sequence). Sequenced: peripheral blood. The chain uses TRBV10-1 and TRBJ1-2; D is possibly TRBD1 (5 bases). The source of this sequence is a human donor in a cohort sampled during active COVID-19. The CDR3 DNA sequence: TGCGCCAGCAGTGACGGGGGTGGTGGCTACACCTTC. It encodes CASSDGGGGYTF.